This T cell receptor (beta chain) originates from a study of blood T cells in healthy people across ages. Study conclusions and caveats: More naive CD4+ cells and higher diversity were found in long-lived than in aged donors.

To note about this clonotype: The antigen remains unidentified. The junction shows a germline mismatch at one end, possibly a read error.

A second roughly 6 to 11 cycle PCR used barcoded and J-beta primers. One entry per CDR3 protein, called by TCRdb with MiXCR from the 5' RACE reads. The sample holds about 1.4 million distinct CDR3 sequences, around 59% seen once. This CDR3 has 16 residues. Germline values: CDR1 MDHEN, CDR2 SYDVKM. Sequenced sample: blood. This rearrangement joins TRBV28 to TRBJ2-6, with 7 nucleotides matching TRBD1. This receptor was identified in a young man in good health. The CDR3 is CAGSLADRAGANVLTF. CDR3 DNA: TGTGCCGGCAGTTTGGCTGACAGGGCTGGGGCCAACGTCCTGACTTTC.